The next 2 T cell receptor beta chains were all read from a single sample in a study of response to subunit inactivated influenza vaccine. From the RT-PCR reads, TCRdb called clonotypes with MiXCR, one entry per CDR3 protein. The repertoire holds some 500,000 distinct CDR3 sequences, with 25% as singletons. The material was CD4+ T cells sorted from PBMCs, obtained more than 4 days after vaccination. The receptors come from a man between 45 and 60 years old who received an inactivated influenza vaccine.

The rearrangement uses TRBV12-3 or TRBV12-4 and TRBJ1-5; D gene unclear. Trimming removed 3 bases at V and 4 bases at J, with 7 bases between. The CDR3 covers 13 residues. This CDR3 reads CASSFISNQPQHF. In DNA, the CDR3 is TGTGCCAGCAGTTTTATATCGAATCAGCCCCAGCATTTT.

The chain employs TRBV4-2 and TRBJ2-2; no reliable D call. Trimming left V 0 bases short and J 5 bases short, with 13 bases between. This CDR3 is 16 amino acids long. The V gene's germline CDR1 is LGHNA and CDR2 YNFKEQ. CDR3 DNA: TGTGCCAGCAGCCAAGAAACCCTCTTGGGGACCGGGGAGCTGTTTTTT. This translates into CASSQETLLGTGELFF.